One T cell receptor beta chain is described in this entry. This sample is part of a study of blood T cell repertoires in COVID-19. Method: immunoSEQ multiplex PCR; TCRdb's copy keeps in-frame clones and lacks some. There are over 250,000 clones in the sample; over 75% occur only once, and 9.5% to 12% lies in the top ten. Trimming removed 8 bases from V and 7 bases from J; junction bases left unmatched: 11. CDR3 length equals 15 residues. CDR1 and CDR2 (germline): SGHTA, FQGTGA. V is TRBV7-3 and J is TRBJ2-3, with TRBD2 identical over 11 bases. The material sequenced was peripheral blood. The TCR originated in a woman between 70 and 85 years old with acute or convalescent COVID-19. In DNA, the CDR3 is TGTGCCAGCGCCCCCTCTAGCGGGGGGTTGTATACGCAGTATTTT. Translating gives CASAPSSGGLYTQYF.